These 3 T cell receptor beta chains were all obtained from the same sample, sequenced in a study of CD8 T cells in ankylosing spondylitis (dated by TCRdb to the late 2010s). Overall results and qualifications from the work: Blood from ankylosing spondylitis patients appeared to be characterized by a TCR beta motif made up of under 10 highly homologous amino acid variants.

These TCRs are of unknown antigen specificity. Library construction relied on 5' RACE. The instrument given in TCRdb is Illumina HiSeq 2500. TCRdb reanalyzed the raw reads on its own, using fastp at Q25 for trimming and MiXCR for clone calling, and kept in-frame beta chains. Each CDR3 protein appears once, grouped with its most common genes and DNA. Counted in this sample were more than 650,000 distinct CDR3 sequences; around 11% of them appeared once. The ten largest make up around 0.51% of the sample. Sequencing was performed on blood, either unsorted or a sorted T cell fraction (not recorded which). Receptor source: a male donor with ankylosing spondylitis.

This clonotype came up a few times. The rearrangement joins TRBV10-3 to TRBJ1-4; TRBD1 matches at 12 bases. From germline, CDR1 is ENHRY and CDR2 SYGVKD. The J segment lost 3 bases and the V segment lost 11 bases, leaving 7 bases of the junction unmatched. This CDR3 region has 15 residues. CDR3 DNA sequence: TGTGCCGTCCGGGACAGGGGGCATCCTAATGAAAAACTGTTTTTT. It encodes CAVRDRGHPNEKLFF.

This clonotype was found many times. This chain joins TRBV6-6 and TRBJ1-2; D is unclear. CDR1 MNHNY and CDR2 SVGAGI come from the germline V gene (reference sequence). The CDR3 runs 12 residues. Trimming shortened V by 6 bases and J by 7 bases, and 12 bases separated the two germline ends. The CDR3, as DNA: TGTGCCAGCAGCTCCGGACTGGGTGGCTACACCTTC. Protein: CASSSGLGGYTF.

This clonotype turned up a few times. The rearrangement links TRBV15 to TRBJ2-7, with D possibly matching TRBD1 (5 bases). Germline assignment: CDR1 LNHNV and CDR2 YYDKDF (reference sequence). The CDR3 is 13 amino acids. Trimming removed 2 bases from V and 4 bases from J, with 9 bases in between. The CDR3 loop reads CATSRQGSYEQYF. CDR3 bases: TGTGCCACCAGCAGACAGGGTTCTTACGAGCAGTACTTC.